This TCR beta chain is from a study of radiotherapy plus CTLA-4 blockade in lung cancer. This clone was found once. Its antigen is currently unknown. Libraries were prepared by immunoSEQ multiplex PCR; TCRdb keeps only in-frame clonotypes and omits some of them. The repertoire holds 47,000 or so clones, with about 85% as singletons. CDR3 length: 15 residues. V was cut by 3 bases and J by 4 bases, with 15 bases left in between. Germline V gene sequence: CDR1 MDHEN, CDR2 SYDVKM. Study-level findings and limits: Subsequent to radiotherapy plus ipilimumab, tumor-derived TCR clones underwent expansion in blood. How blood T cell clones changed early, along with interferon-beta, reportedly forecast response best.

The sequences come from peripheral blood, collected from a patient treated with radiotherapy plus ipilimumab. The chain recombines TRBV28 with TRBJ1-1; unclear D gene. The TCR comes from a human donor with non-small cell lung cancer whose response to radiotherapy plus ipilimumab could not be evaluated. The CDR3 loop is CASSLESRRSTEAFF. CDR3 DNA sequence: TGTGCCAGCAGTTTGGAGTCGAGGAGGTCCACTGAAGCTTTCTTT.